This T cell receptor beta chain was sequenced during a study of cytomegalovirus exposure and HLA in healthy donors. Whole-study results and caveats: Later on, analysis showed that most CMV-associated TCR beta chains appeared to be HLA-restricted. Earlier results showed most TCR beta V segments being productive about 87% or about 30% of the time. Highly shared sequence variants in one cluster were likely a sequencing artifact.

The CDR3 contains 15 residues. Between the trimmed V and J ends, which lost 0 bases and 7 bases, there was a span of 14 bases. Per germline, CDR1 SGHDT and CDR2 YYEEEE. Details on this clone: The antigen remains undetermined.

The PCR contained 60 Vbeta and 13 Jbeta primers. Per the study methods: Roughly 73 million unique TCR beta chains, around 10 million of them shared, were counted by a later analysis. Sequencing used immunoSEQ multiplex PCR; TCRdb keeps in-frame clones, though not all of them. For V, J and clone size, that table is used; D and trimming come from the DNA. Of some 160,000 clones listed, around 10% were seen once; the top ten hold approximately 1.8%. J is TRBJ2-1 and V is TRBV5-6, with a tentative D call TRBD2 (5 bases). The receptor's source is a male donor in good health and CMV-seronegative. The specimen was PBMCs. The CDR3 bases are TGTGCCAGCAGCTTGGGAGGGAAAAGAACGAATGAGCAGTTCTTC. Its translation is CASSLGGKRTNEQFF.